Below, one TCR beta chain is given with its context. The antigen is not known. With a much larger clone just one base away, this may be a read error. Peripheral blood, roughly 9.3 milliliters per donor, was collected. Each sample had at least 6 million PBMCs isolated. CDR1 MNHEY and CDR2 SVGEGT come from the germline V gene. The CDR3 covers 13 residues. These data belong to a study of blood T cells in healthy people across ages. A sample-barcoded 5' primer and a J-beta primer mix were used in a second PCR of roughly 6 to 12 cycles. There were at least 2.5 million CDR3-containing paired-end reads obtained from each sample. TCRdb called the 5' RACE reads again in MiXCR, with one record for every CDR3 protein. The sample contains roughly 700,000 distinct CDR3 sequences, about 34% of which appear only once. Study results and caveats: Roughly linear declines in TCR beta diversity per million T cells occurred with age.

The rearrangement links TRBV6-2 or TRBV6-3 to TRBJ2-1; D possibly corresponds to TRBD1 (6 bases). Sequences were obtained from blood. The TCR originated in a woman over 75 in good health. This CDR3 reads CASRYSGTWEQFF. CDR3 in DNA: TGTGCCAGCAGGTACTCCGGGACATGGGAGCAGTTCTTC.